This T cell receptor (beta chain) was found in a study of shared clonotypes between healthy human individuals (dated by TCRdb to between 2020 and 2021). Background on the whole study: A couple of women and a few men aged 18 to 49 years were included in the cohort. To estimate repertoire size and how much clonotypes are shared between individuals, the study performed deep sequencing of blood TCR repertoires from 4 to 6 healthy adults. To increase sequencing depth and limit assay-specific biases, TCR repertoire library preparation and sequencing were carried out by different laboratories using diverse techniques. Per donor, leukapheresis produced somewhere between about 0.94 and 9 billion PBMCs.

With respect to this clone: No cognate antigen has been identified for it. Within one base of it there is no much larger clone, and no base qualities were kept.

CDR1 and CDR2, looked up from the germline V gene, are SQVTM and ANQGSEA. V gives up 7 bases and J gives up 5 bases, and the segment between their germline ends measures 17 bases. The CDR3 holds 13 amino acids from the cysteine to the phenylalanine. This entry keeps only the CDR3 DNA: 39 bases, framed from base 1. The donors were healthy, HIV-negative adults with no recently reported acute infections or vaccinations. Only Caucasian adults living in Nashville, Tennessee, USA were represented among the donors. For unsorted samples, tens of millions of PBMCs were counted, and genomic DNA was extracted using the QIAamp DNA Blood Mini kit. Blood was obtained by leukapheresis, after which PBMCs were separated by Ficoll-Histopaque density gradient centrifugation and cryopreserved in liquid nitrogen vapor phase. TCR CDR3 regions were amplified from genomic DNA by multiplex PCR using the deep immunoSEQ assay. For each cell subset, the extracted genomic DNA was distributed evenly across all wells of several immunoSEQ 96-well plates, and each plate served as one replicate. For unsorted PBMC, approximately 0.3 ug genomic DNA, equal to tens of thousands of T cell genomes, was loaded into each replicate PCR. Ten immunoSEQ deep assay plates were used to sequence unsorted PBMC genomic DNA. Purified libraries were measured with a Qubit 3.0 fluorometer, size-checked on a Bioanalyzer 2100, and measured again with the KAPA Library Quantification kit. Every immunoSEQ 96-well plate was sequenced on a dedicated single-read 150-cycle Illumina NextSeq 550 flow cell. On the study's bioinformatics: Because the immunoSEQ output held only junctional sequences and lacked quality scores, the filtering could not match the filtering applied to full-length reads. Sequences were annotated with PyIR, a Python wrapper for IgBLAST v1.9, using IMGT germline references to assign V/J genes and CDR3. Reads were removed for weak V/J assignments (E-value above 1e-6), missing CDR3, stop codons, out-of-frame junctions, or ambiguous translated residues. V3J clonotypes were defined by identical inferred V gene, J gene, and CDR3 amino acid sequence. Percentage overlap between repertoires was computed as shared unique clonotypes divided by the size of the smaller repertoire. Richness of each repertoire was evaluated using RTK rarefaction, the Chao1 estimator, and Recon v2.1 estimates of unobserved clonotypes. TCRdb provides this immuneACCESS table in a form limited to in-frame rearrangements. Some clones are lacking; in checked studies, under half of them reflect an unresolved V gene, and why the rest are absent is not known. The V and J calls and clone size were taken over from that table, and D and trimming were inferred from the DNA. This sample lists under 600,000 clones; almost 80% were detected once. The top ten clones comprise roughly an eighth of the sample.

Summary of the overall study and its limitations: Because the study included a small number of donors, the genetic and exposure-history diversity represented was limited. Sampling was restricted to blood, and TCR repertoires in tissue are likely to differ from TCR repertoires in blood. Pairwise subsampling led to the expectation that sequencing depth would affect the degree of clonotype sharing among donors.

The sequenced material came from PBMCs. The chain links TRBV29-1 with TRBJ1-1; the best D guess is TRBD1, with 5 bases matching. This receptor was identified in a middle-aged woman in good health. Some clones in this sample may be carry-over from other donors' samples. The sequenced DNA: TGCAGCGCCGGAGTGGGGGGAGGAACTGAAGCTTTCTTT. Its protein is CSAGVGGGTEAFF.